This T cell receptor beta chain emerged from a study of T cells after posttransplantation cyclophosphamide. This clone was observed a few times. Its target is not known. Measured with immunoSEQ multiplex PCR; TCRdb has only the in-frame clones, and not every one. The sample includes around 35,000 clones, none of them occurring once. V shed 6 bases and J 1 base; nucleotides not matched to a gene: 7. The CDR3 spans 15 residues. Whole-study findings and limits: Recipient CMV seropositivity and CMV reactivation strongly tracked TRB clonality.

Sequenced sample: PBMCs. The V and J genes are TRBV12-3 or TRBV12-4 and TRBJ2-3; 7 nucleotides line up with TRBD1. The sequence derives from a man aged 25 to 40 in good health and a related stem cell transplant donor. The CDR3 protein is CASRDRNFGTDTQYF. CDR3 DNA sequence: TGTGCCAGCAGGGACAGGAATTTTGGCACAGATACGCAGTATTTT.